The 22 T cell receptor beta chains in this list originate from one sample, sequenced in a study of T cell changes during pregnancy in multiple sclerosis. Generated by immunoSEQ multiplex PCR, the TCRdb table keeps only in-frame clones and is missing some. The sample has about 68,000 clones; roughly nine tenths are singletons. The specimen comprised peripheral blood, sampled in the third trimester of pregnancy. Source of these receptors: a female donor with multiple sclerosis, enrolled in a pregnancy study.

This clone is a singleton in its sample. The genes are TRBV2 and TRBJ1-1; D may be TRBD1 (6 bases). Germline V gene data show CDR1 as SNHLY and CDR2 as FYNNEI. This CDR3 region has 13 residues. Deletions cut 9 bases from V and 4 bases from J, with 15 bases between. DNA for the CDR3: TGTGCCAGAGCAGGGGTGGGGAGCACTGAAGCTTTCTTT. Its translation: CARAGVGSTEAFF.

This chain joins TRBV28 and TRBJ1-1; D remains ambiguous. V lost 8 bases to trimming and J lost 7 bases, with 14 bases between them. Germline lookup yields CDR1 MDHEN and CDR2 SYDVKM. The CDR3 totals 12 residues. CDR3 amino acids: CASLSPGFEAFF. The CDR3 DNA sequence: TGTGCCAGCCTTAGCCCGGGATTTGAAGCTTTCTTT.

This clone was observed once. The chain joins TRBV5-1 to TRBJ2-7, with 7 bases fitting TRBD2. Trimming at V came to 4 bases and at J to 7 bases, leaving 8 bases not matched to a gene. Germline-derived CDR1 and CDR2 are SGHRS and YFSETQ. The CDR3 consists of 13 residues. DNA for the CDR3: TGCGCCAGCAGCGCCGCGGAGGGAGGGGAGCAGTACTTC. Translated: CASSAAEGGEQYF.

In DNA form, the CDR3 reads TGTGCCAGCAGCCTGCGACAGGGTGGGACCCAGTACTTC. It encodes CASSLRQGGTQYF. The J gene is TRBJ2-5, the V gene TRBV11-2; 7 bases map to TRBD1. The J segment lost 7 bases and the V segment lost 5 bases, leaving 7 bases of the junction unmatched. The CDR3 is made up of 13 amino acids. Germline assignment: CDR1 SGHAT and CDR2 FQNNGV.

The chain recombines TRBV27 with TRBJ1-5, with 7 nucleotides matching TRBD1. In germline, CDR1 is MNHEY, CDR2 SMNVEV (reference sequence). The CDR3 length is 13 residues. Losses at the gene ends were 5 bases for V and 7 bases for J; bases not matched to a gene: 5. CDR3 protein: CASSQGVGQPQHF. For the CDR3, the DNA is TGTGCCAGCAGTCAGGGGGTCGGGCAGCCCCAGCATTTT.

The J gene is TRBJ1-2, the V gene TRBV6-6; 7 nucleotides line up with TRBD1. The ends lost 4 bases at V and 0 bases at J; junction bases unmatched: 8. The germline V gene has CDR1 MNHNY and CDR2 SVGAGI (reference sequence). CDR3 length equals 16 residues. CDR3 protein: CASSSQGSPTNYGYTF. The CDR3 nucleotides read TGTGCCAGCAGTTCACAGGGGTCCCCGACTAACTATGGCTACACCTTC.

The J gene is TRBJ1-1, the V gene TRBV7-2; the D is unclear. V shed 3 bases and J shed 5 bases, with 13 bases lying between them. The CDR3 is 14 residues long. Germline V lookup: CDR1 SGHTA, CDR2 FQGNSA. DNA of the CDR3: TGTGCCAGCAGCTTTCGTTTTGGTCGGACTGAAGCTTTCTTT. It yields the protein CASSFRFGRTEAFF.

The chain couples TRBV30 to TRBJ1-5, with D possibly being TRBD1 (6 bases). Germline V CDR1 and CDR2: GTSNPN, SVGIG (reference sequence). Trimming removed 3 bases from V and 8 bases from J, with 17 bases in between. The CDR3 length is 14 residues. DNA for the CDR3: TGTGCCTGGAGCTCCCAGGGGACGGAGGAGCCCCAGCATTTT. It codes for CAWSSQGTEEPQHF.

The rearrangement links TRBV7-9 to TRBJ2-7, with unresolved D. With 4 bases removed from V and 6 bases from J, the gap between germline ends came to 13 bases. Germline CDR1 SEHNR, CDR2 FQNEAQ (reference sequence). The CDR3 is 13 residues long. The CDR3 is CASSSASSPEQYF. In nucleotides, the CDR3 is TGTGCCAGCAGCTCAGCTAGTTCCCCCGAGCAGTACTTC.

The chain employs TRBV27 and TRBJ1-2; 8 bases align to TRBD1. Germline V gene sequence: CDR1 MNHEY, CDR2 SMNVEV (reference sequence). The J segment lost 2 bases and the V segment lost 5 bases, leaving 4 bases of the junction unmatched. The CDR3 length is 14 residues. The CDR3 loop is CASSTRQGNYGYTF. CDR3 nucleotides: TGTGCCAGCAGTACAAGACAGGGGAACTATGGCTACACCTTC.

V and J are TRBV7-2 and TRBJ2-2; the D gene is possibly TRBD1 (6 bases). Germline V CDR1 and CDR2: SGHTA, FQGNSA. The CDR3 is made up of 17 amino acids. Trimming took off 1 base at V and 5 bases at J, with 17 bases between the two ends. CDR3 in DNA: TGTGCCAGCAGCTTAGAACCGGGACAAGGGCGGACCGGGGAGCTGTTTTTT. Amino acid sequence: CASSLEPGQGRTGELFF. The full variable domain, with the rest looked up from reference TRBV7-2 and TRBJ2-2, is GAGVSQSPSNKVTEKGKDVELRCDPISGHTALYWYRQSLGQGLEFLIYFQGNSAPDKSGLPSDRFSAERTGGSVSTLTIQRTQQEDSAVYLCASSLEPGQGRTGELFFGEGSRLTVL.

In this sample, this clone turned up once. The chain joins TRBV30 to TRBJ1-2; D may be TRBD1 (6 bases). The CDR3 has 17 residues. Deletions cut 0 bases from V and 5 bases from J, with 22 bases between. The germline V gene encodes CDR1 GTSNPN and CDR2 SVGIG (reference sequence). The CDR3 bases are TGTGCCTGGAGTGTGGGCCGGTGGGGGCAAATTGAGTATGGCTACACCTTC. It specifies CAWSVGRWGQIEYGYTF.

This clone came up once. The rearrangement uses TRBV5-1 and TRBJ2-5; possibly TRBD1 for D (5 bases). Germline CDR1 SGHRS, CDR2 YFSETQ. V lost 4 bases and J lost 2, with 9 bases in between. CDR3 length: 13 amino acids. CDR3 residues: CASSGGQQETQYF. Here the CDR3 DNA reads TGCGCCAGCAGCGGTGGACAACAAGAGACCCAGTACTTC.

This chain connects TRBV5-1 to TRBJ1-5; D call uncertain. Trimming shortened V by 0 bases and J by 4 bases, and 5 bases separated the two germline ends. CDR1 and CDR2 from the germline V gene are SGHRS and YFSETQ. The CDR3 contains 13 residues. In DNA, the CDR3 is TGCGCCAGCAGCTTGGACTCAAATCAGCCCCAGCATTTT. As protein: CASSLDSNQPQHF.

The chain links TRBV6-5 to TRBJ1-2, with 7 bases that match TRBD1. Trimming at V came to 6 bases and at J to 8 bases, leaving 9 bases not matched to a gene. The V gene's germline CDR1 is MNHEY and CDR2 SVGAGI. This CDR3 is 13 amino acids long. The CDR3 here is CASRLGQDGGYTF. CDR3 bases: TGTGCCAGCAGACTCGGACAGGACGGGGGCTACACCTTC.

The gene calls are TRBV18 and TRBJ1-2; unclear D gene. The CDR3 contains 14 residues. Trimming stripped 2 bases from V and 2 bases from J, with 9 bases between. Germline V lookup: CDR1 KGHSH, CDR2 LQKENI. CDR3 region: CASSPVIENYGYTF. CDR3 sequence (DNA): TGTGCCAGCTCACCAGTGATAGAGAACTATGGCTACACCTTC.

The chain couples TRBV7-8 to TRBJ1-2, with D possibly TRBD1 on 5 matching bases. The CDR3 length is 13 residues. Germline lookup yields CDR1 SGHVS and CDR2 FQNEAQ. V was trimmed by 3 bases and J by 5 bases, leaving 10 bases between them. The CDR3 loop reads CASSFGGGYGYTF. Here the CDR3 DNA reads TGTGCCAGCAGCTTCGGGGGTGGGTATGGCTACACCTTC.

J is TRBJ1-2 and V is TRBV19; D perhaps matches TRBD1 (5 bases). CDR3 length: 13 amino acids. V shed 2 bases and J shed 2 bases, with 6 bases lying between them. Germline V CDR1 and CDR2: LNHDA, SQIVND (reference sequence). In DNA, the CDR3 is TGTGCCAGTAGTATAAGACAGAACTATGGCTACACCTTC. Residues: CASSIRQNYGYTF.

V is TRBV7-2 and J is TRBJ1-3, with 9 bases aligning to TRBD1. The CDR3 loop spans 13 amino acids. Losses at the gene ends were 10 bases for V and 8 bases for J; bases not matched to a gene: 9. Germline loops: CDR1 SGHTA, CDR2 FQGNSA. In nucleotides, the CDR3 is TGTGCCACCCGGGACAGGGATGTAGACACCATATATTTT. Amino acids: CATRDRDVDTIYF.

The chain joins TRBV19 to TRBJ1-6; D uncertain. V was pared by 10 bases and J by 6 bases, with 13 bases between. Germline V gene sequence: CDR1 LNHDA, CDR2 SQIVND (reference sequence). The CDR3 is 13 amino acids. The CDR3 here is CATSTGLNSPLHF. The CDR3 DNA sequence: TGTGCCACTTCAACCGGACTTAATTCACCCCTCCACTTT.

The chain combines TRBV2 with TRBJ1-2; 8 bases map to TRBD1. Germline V lookup: CDR1 SNHLY, CDR2 FYNNEI. This CDR3 is built from 14 residues. V was pared by 6 bases and J by 5 bases, with 8 bases of the junction left unmatched. CDR3 residues: CASSPGQGEYGYTF. CDR3 DNA sequence: TGTGCCAGCAGCCCCGGACAGGGTGAATATGGCTACACCTTC.

V usage is TRBV4-3 and J usage is TRBJ1-2, with 9 nucleotides matching TRBD1. J lost 4 bases, V lost 3 bases, and 15 bases had no gene match. Germline assignment: CDR1 LGHNA and CDR2 YSLEER. The CDR3 runs to 18 residues. The CDR3 DNA reads as TGCGCCAGCAGCCAGCAGATTATCCCGGGACAGGGAGGCTATGGCTACACCTTC. It encodes CASSQQIIPGQGGYGYTF.